This entry features one T cell receptor (beta chain) sequence. No antigen is known for it. The V gene lost 10 bases and the J gene lost 9 bases, with 10 bases spanning the gap. This CDR3 is built from 10 residues. CDR1 LNHNV and CDR2 YYDKDF come from the germline V gene (reference sequence). The data were taken from a study of cytomegalovirus exposure and HLA in healthy donors. Notes on the study in general: A missense DCLRE1C variant was associated with V- and J-gene trimming of TCR beta chains in a later analysis, and an independent cohort replicated the association. Earlier findings revealed that most TCR beta V segments proved productive either about 90% or about 30% of the time.

Primers included in the PCR were 60 Vbeta and 13 Jbeta primers. TCRdb's table, derived via immunoSEQ multiplex PCR, lists solely in-frame clones and lacks some. Here the sample spans tens of thousands of clones, around 80% being singletons. Sequencing used PBMCs. The TCR comes from a male donor in good health and CMV-seropositive. The chain employs TRBV15 and TRBJ2-1, with D perhaps matching TRBD1 (6 bases). The CDR3 DNA is TGTGCCAAACAGGGCGGTGAGCAGTTCTTC. Its translation is CAKQGGEQFF.